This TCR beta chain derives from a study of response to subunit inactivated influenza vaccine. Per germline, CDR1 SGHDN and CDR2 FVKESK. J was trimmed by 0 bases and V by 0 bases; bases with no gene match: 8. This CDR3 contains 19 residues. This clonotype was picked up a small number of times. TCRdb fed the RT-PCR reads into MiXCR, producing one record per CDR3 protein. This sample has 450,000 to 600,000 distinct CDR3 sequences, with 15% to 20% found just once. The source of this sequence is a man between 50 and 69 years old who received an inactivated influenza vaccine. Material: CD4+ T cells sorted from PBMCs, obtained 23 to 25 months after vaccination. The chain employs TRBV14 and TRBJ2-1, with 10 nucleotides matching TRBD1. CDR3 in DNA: TGTGCCAGCAGCCAAGATGTGGGGACAGGGGCTAGCTCCTACAATGAGCAGTTCTTC. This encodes CASSQDVGTGASSYNEQFF.